This T cell receptor beta chain was identified during a study of cytomegalovirus exposure and HLA in healthy donors. Points from the study as a whole: The study reported that TCR beta sequences accurately predicted HLA-A and HLA-B alleles in most subjects. Within an earlier analysis, most TCR beta V segments proved productive either about 87% or about 30% of the time. There were a few CMV-associated chains whose specificity for CMV antigens was confirmed in vitro.

In regard to this clone: Its antigen is undetermined.

Trimming shortened V by 7 bases and J by 8 bases, and 14 bases separated the two germline ends. Germline CDR1 and CDR2: MNHEY and SMNVEV (reference sequence). CDR3 length: 12 residues. Amplification used 60 Vbeta primers and 13 Jbeta primers. Sequencing used immunoSEQ multiplex PCR; TCRdb keeps in-frame clones, though not all of them. In the table there are 150,000 or so clones, roughly 80% of which are singletons. Sequenced input: PBMCs. The receptor was derived from a woman aged 18-30 years in good health and CMV-seronegative. The chain employs TRBV27 and TRBJ1-2, with D possibly TRBD1 on 5 matching bases. CDR3 sequence reads: CASKIREGGYTF. The DNA of the CDR3 is TGTGCCAGCAAGATCAGGGAGGGCGGCTACACCTTC.